The source of this T cell receptor beta chain is a study of CD4 T cells in relation to SARS-CoV-2 and coronaviruses. Study background: The HLA restriction of the shared crossreactive spike epitopes was mapped.

This clone was counted a single time. Its cognate antigen is unknown. The method was immunoSEQ multiplex PCR; TCRdb's version includes in-frame clones alone and lacks a portion of them. The profile covers about 59,000 clones, with 80% to 90% appearing a single time and about 1.4% taken by the ten largest. CDR3 size: 18 residues. Study-wide points: This crossreactivity analysis covered spike protein alone, no other viral proteins. About 65% of donors had memory CD4+ clonotypes crossrecognizing SARS-CoV-2 and common cold coronavirus spike.

CD4+ T cells from unexposed donors were obtained before the COVID-19 pandemic (2011-2018). CD4 enrichment then naive enrichment separated naive from memory CD4+ cells. Sequencing used memory CD4+ T cells from PBMCs. The rearrangement uses TRBV7-5 and TRBJ2-1; the table's TRBD2 call for D was not verified on the DNA. TRBV7-5 is an annotated pseudogene. The TCR comes from a human donor in good health. The CDR3 protein is CVRRFRPGLAARLNEQFF. CDR3 nucleotides: TGTGTCAGAAGGTTTAGACCGGGACTAGCCGCCCGTCTAAATGAGCAGTTCTTC.